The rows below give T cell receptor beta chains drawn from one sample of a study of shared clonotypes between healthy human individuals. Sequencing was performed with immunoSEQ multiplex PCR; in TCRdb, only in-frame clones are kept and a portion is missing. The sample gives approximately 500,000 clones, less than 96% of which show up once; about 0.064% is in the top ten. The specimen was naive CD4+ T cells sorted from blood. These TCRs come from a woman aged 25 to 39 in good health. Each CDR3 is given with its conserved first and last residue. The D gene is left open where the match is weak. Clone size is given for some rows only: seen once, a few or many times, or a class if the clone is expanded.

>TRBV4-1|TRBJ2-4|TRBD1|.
CASSRQGAKNIQYF
TGCGCCAGCAGCCGACAGGGGGCCAAAAACATTCAGTACTTC
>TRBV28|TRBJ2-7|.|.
CASKADPGPEQYF
TGTGCCAGCAAGGCCGATCCCGGGCCCGAGCAGTACTTC
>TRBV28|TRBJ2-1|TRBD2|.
CASSLPSGRYEQFF
TGTGCCAGCAGTTTGCCTAGCGGGAGGTATGAGCAGTTCTTC
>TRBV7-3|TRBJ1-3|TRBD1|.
CASSPGQGNTIYF
TGTGCCAGCAGCCCGGGACAGGGAAACACCATATATTTT
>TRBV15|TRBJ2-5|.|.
CATSTAIQETQYF
TGTGCCACCAGCACTGCAATCCAAGAGACCCAGTACTTC
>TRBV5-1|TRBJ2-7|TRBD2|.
CASSLGLDVVYEQYF
TGCGCCAGCAGCTTAGGACTAGACGTAGTATACGAGCAGTACTTC
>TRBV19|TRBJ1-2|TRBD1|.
CASSKRTGEDGYTF
TGTGCCAGTAGTAAGAGGACAGGGGAGGATGGCTACACCTTC
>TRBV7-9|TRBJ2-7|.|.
CASSLQKTGQYF
TGTGCCAGCAGCCTACAGAAGACAGGGCAGTACTTC
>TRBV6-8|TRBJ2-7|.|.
CASSCVTTGSYEQYF
TGTGCCAGCAGTTGCGTGACCACAGGCTCCTACGAGCAGTACTTC
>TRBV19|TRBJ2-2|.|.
CASQSQLAGELFF
TGTGCCAGTCAATCTCAGTTGGCCGGGGAGCTGTTTTTT
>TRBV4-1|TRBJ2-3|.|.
CASSRIPPGTGSTDTQYF
TGCGCCAGCAGCCGCATCCCTCCCGGGACGGGGAGCACAGATACGCAGTATTTT
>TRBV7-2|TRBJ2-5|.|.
CASSFSHRSGTQYF
TGTGCCAGCAGCTTCTCACACCGTTCAGGGACCCAGTACTTC
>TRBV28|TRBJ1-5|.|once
CASSHDPGVPQPQHF
TGTGCCAGCAGTCACGACCCGGGAGTCCCTCAGCCCCAGCATTTT
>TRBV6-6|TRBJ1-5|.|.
CASSYLGLSNQPQHF
TGTGCCAGCAGTTACTTGGGGCTAAGCAATCAGCCCCAGCATTTT
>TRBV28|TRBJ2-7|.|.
CASTGPGGRSYEQYF
TGTGCCAGCACCGGACCTGGGGGCAGAAGCTACGAGCAGTACTTC
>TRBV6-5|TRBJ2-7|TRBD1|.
CASSLETGPYEQYF
TGTGCCAGCAGTCTAGAGACAGGGCCCTACGAGCAGTACTTC